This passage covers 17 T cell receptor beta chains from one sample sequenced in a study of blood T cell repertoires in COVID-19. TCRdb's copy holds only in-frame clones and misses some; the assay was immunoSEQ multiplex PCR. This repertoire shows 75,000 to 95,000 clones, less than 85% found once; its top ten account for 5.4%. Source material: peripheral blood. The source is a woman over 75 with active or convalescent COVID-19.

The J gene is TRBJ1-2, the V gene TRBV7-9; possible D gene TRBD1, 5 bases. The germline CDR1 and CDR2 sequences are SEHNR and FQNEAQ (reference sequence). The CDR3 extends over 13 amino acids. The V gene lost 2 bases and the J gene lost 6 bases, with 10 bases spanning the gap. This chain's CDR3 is CASSLQGSHGYTF. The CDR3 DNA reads TGTGCCAGCAGCTTACAGGGTTCTCATGGCTACACCTTC.

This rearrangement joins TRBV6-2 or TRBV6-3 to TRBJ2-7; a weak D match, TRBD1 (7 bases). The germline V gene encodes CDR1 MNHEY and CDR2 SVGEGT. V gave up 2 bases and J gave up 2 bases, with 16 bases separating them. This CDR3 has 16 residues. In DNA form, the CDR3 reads TGTGCCAGCAGTTACCACGGCAGGGGGGAAACCTACGAGCAGTACTTC. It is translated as CASSYHGRGETYEQYF.

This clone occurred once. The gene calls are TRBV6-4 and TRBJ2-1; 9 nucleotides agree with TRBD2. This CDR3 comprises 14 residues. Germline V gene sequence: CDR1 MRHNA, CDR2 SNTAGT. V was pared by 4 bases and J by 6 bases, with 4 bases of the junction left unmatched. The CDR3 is CASSVSGGLNEQFF. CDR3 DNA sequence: TGTGCCAGCAGTGTTAGCGGGGGCCTCAATGAGCAGTTCTTC.

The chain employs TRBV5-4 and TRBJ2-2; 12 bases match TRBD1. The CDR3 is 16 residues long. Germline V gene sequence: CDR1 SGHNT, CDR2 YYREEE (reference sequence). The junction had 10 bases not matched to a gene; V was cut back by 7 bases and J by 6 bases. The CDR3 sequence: CASGDPGQGAPGELFF. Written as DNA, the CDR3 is TGTGCCAGCGGGGACCCGGGACAGGGGGCGCCCGGGGAGCTGTTTTTT.

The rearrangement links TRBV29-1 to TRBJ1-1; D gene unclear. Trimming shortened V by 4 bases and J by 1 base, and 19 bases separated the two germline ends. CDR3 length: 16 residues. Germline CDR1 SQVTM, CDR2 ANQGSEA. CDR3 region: CSVVPLGLGSNTEAFF. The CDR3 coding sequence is TGCAGCGTTGTTCCCCTCGGACTTGGATCGAACACTGAAGCTTTCTTT. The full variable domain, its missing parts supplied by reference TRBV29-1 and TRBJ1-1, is SAVISQKPSRDICQRGTSLTIQCQVDSQVTMMFWYRQQPGQSLTLIATANQGSEATYESGFVIDKFPISRPNLTFSTLTVSNMSPEDSSIYLCSVVPLGLGSNTEAFFGQGTRLTVV.

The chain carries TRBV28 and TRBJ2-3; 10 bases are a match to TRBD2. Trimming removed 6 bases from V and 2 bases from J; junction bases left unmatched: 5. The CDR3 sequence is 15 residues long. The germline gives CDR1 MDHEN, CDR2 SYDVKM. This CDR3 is CASRLGLAHTDTQYF. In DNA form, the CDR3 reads TGTGCCAGCAGACTGGGACTAGCGCACACAGATACGCAGTATTTT.

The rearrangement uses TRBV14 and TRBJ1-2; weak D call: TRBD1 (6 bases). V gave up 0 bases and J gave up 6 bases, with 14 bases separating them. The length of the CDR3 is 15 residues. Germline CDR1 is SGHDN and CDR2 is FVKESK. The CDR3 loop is CASSQDRTGFHGYTF. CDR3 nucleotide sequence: TGTGCCAGCAGCCAAGACCGCACAGGGTTTCATGGCTACACCTTC.

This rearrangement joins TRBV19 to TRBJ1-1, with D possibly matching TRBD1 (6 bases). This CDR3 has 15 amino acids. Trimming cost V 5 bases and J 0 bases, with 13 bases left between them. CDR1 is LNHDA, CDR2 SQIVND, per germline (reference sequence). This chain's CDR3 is CASSPRTALNTEAFF. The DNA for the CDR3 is TGTGCCAGTAGTCCTCGGACAGCCTTGAACACTGAAGCTTTCTTT.

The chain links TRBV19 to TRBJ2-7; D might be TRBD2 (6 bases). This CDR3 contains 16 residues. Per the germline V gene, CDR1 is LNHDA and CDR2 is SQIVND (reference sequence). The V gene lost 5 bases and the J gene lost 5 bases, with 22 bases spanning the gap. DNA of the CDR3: TGTGCCAGTAGTCCTTACTTGGGACTCAGGGAGGACGAGCAGTACTTC. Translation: CASSPYLGLREDEQYF. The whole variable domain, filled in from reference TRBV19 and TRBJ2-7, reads DGGITQSPKYLFRKEGQNVTLSCEQNLNHDAMYWYRQDPGQGLRLIYYSQIVNDFQKGDIAEGYSVSREKKESFPLTVTSAQKNPTAFYLCASSPYLGLREDEQYFGPGTRLTVT.

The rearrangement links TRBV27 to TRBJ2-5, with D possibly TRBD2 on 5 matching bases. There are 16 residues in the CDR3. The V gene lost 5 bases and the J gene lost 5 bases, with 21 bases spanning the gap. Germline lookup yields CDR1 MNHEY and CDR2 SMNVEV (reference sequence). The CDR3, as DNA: TGTGCCAGCAGTCCCCTTTGGGAGCGCTCCAGGGAGACCCAGTACTTC. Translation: CASSPLWERSRETQYF.

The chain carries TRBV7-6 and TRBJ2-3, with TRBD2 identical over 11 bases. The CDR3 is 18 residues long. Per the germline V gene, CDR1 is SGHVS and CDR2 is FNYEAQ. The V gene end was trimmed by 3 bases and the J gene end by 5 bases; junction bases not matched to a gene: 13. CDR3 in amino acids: CASSFRNLAGGVLDTQYF. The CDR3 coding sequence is TGTGCCAGCAGCTTCCGAAATCTAGCGGGAGGTGTTTTAGATACGCAGTATTTT.

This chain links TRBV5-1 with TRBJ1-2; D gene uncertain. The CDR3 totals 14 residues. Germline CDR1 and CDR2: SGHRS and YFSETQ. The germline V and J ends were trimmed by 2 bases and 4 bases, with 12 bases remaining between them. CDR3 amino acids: CASSFGKDFYGYTF. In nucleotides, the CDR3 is TGCGCCAGCAGCTTCGGGAAGGACTTCTATGGCTACACCTTC. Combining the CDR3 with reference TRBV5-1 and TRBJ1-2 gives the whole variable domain KAGVTQTPRYLIKTRGQQVTLSCSPISGHRSVSWYQQTPGQGLQFLFEYFSETQRNKGNFPGRFSGRQFSNSRSEMNVSTLELGDSALYLCASSFGKDFYGYTFGSGTRLTVV.

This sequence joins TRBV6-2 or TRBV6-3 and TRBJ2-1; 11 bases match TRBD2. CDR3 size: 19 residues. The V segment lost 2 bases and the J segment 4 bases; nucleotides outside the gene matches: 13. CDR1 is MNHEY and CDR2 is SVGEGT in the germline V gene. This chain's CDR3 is CASSYPSGRSYYLYNEQFF. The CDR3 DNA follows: TGTGCCAGCAGTTACCCTAGCGGGAGGTCCTATTACTTATACAATGAGCAGTTCTTC.

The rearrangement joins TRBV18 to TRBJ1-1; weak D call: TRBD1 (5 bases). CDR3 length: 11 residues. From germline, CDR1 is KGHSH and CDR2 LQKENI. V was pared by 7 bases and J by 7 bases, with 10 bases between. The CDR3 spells CASFQGIEAFF. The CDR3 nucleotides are TGTGCCAGCTTCCAGGGTATTGAAGCTTTCTTT.

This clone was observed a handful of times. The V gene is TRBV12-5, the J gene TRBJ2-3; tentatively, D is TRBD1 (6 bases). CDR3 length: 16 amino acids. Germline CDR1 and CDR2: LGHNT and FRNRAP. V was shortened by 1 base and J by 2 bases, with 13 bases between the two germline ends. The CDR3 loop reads CASGLAYLGATDTQYF. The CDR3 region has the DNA TGTGCTAGTGGTTTGGCGTACCTGGGGGCCACAGATACGCAGTATTTT.

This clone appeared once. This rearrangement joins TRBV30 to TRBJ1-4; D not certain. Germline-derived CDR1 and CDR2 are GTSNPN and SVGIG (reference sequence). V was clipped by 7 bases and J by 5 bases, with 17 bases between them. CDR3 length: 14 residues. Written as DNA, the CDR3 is TGTGCCTCCCGTACGTACAACCCGAATGAAAAACTGTTTTTT. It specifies CASRTYNPNEKLFF.

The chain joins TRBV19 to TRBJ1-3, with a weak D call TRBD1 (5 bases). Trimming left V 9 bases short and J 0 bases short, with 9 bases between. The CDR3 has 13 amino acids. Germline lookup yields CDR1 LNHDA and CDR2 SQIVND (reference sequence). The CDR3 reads CASTGDSGNTIYF. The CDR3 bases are TGTGCCAGCACAGGAGACTCTGGAAACACCATATATTTT.